The T cell receptor beta chain under discussion was sequenced for a study of cytomegalovirus exposure and HLA in healthy donors. Study-wide results and caveats: What a later analysis showed was that several of the most significant clusters appeared linked to common viral pathogens. No immune exposure information besides CMV serostatus was available. In an earlier analysis, most TCR beta V segments were productive about 87% or about 30% of the time. Both high specificity and high sensitivity reportedly marked the classifier's diagnosis of cytomegalovirus status.

The PCR was carried out with 60 Vbeta primers and 13 Jbeta primers. The protocol was immunoSEQ multiplex PCR, while the TCRdb copy is restricted to in-frame clones and leaves out a portion. The sample carries 90,000 to 110,000 clones, about an eighth recorded once. Comments on this clone: Its matching antigen is unknown.

Input material: PBMCs. This receptor was identified in a man aged 35 to 55 in good health and CMV-seropositive.

CDR3 bases: TGTGCCAGCTCACCCAACTCCAGGGAATTTGGCACTGAAGCTTTCTTT. It encodes CASSPNSREFGTEAFF. The chain carries TRBV18 and TRBJ1-1; D perhaps matches TRBD1 (5 bases). Germline V gene sequence: CDR1 KGHSH, CDR2 LQKENI. The CDR3 length is 16 residues. Trimming took off 3 bases at V and 4 bases at J, with 18 bases between the two ends.